One sample yielded the 10 T cell receptor beta chains listed below, sequenced in a study of cytomegalovirus exposure and HLA in healthy donors. Primers included in the PCR were 60 Vbeta and 13 Jbeta primers. Data came from immunoSEQ multiplex PCR; TCRdb stores just in-frame clones and leaves some out. The sample lists around 110,000 clones; 8% to 10% were seen once. Material: PBMCs. The origin of the receptors is a young man in good health and CMV-seronegative.

The genes are TRBV29-1 and TRBJ2-3, with D maybe TRBD2 (5 bases). Germline assignment: CDR1 SQVTM and CDR2 ANQGSEA. CDR3 length: 16 residues. The CDR3 DNA is TGCAGTGCCGGAGGACGGGTTACCACTAGCACAGATACGCAGTATTTT. Its protein is CSAGGRVTTSTDTQYF.

The J gene is TRBJ2-1, the V gene TRBV6-5, with 13 bases matching TRBD2. Germline lookup yields CDR1 MNHEY and CDR2 SVGAGI. CDR3 size: 15 residues. V gave up 2 bases and J gave up 6 bases; unmatched junction bases: 1. The CDR3 DNA sequence: TGTGCCAGCAGTTACGGACTAGCGGGGGTCAATGAGCAGTTCTTC. As protein: CASSYGLAGVNEQFF.

This clone was observed a few times. The rearrangement joins TRBV7-6 to TRBJ2-7, with 9 bases matching TRBD2. The trim removed 5 bases at V and 3 bases at J, leaving 2 bases unmatched. The CDR3 length is 13 residues. Germline V CDR1 and CDR2: SGHVS, FNYEAQ. The chain's CDR3 is CASSTLAGYEQYF. The CDR3 region has the DNA TGTGCCAGCAGCACACTAGCGGGCTACGAGCAGTACTTC. The full variable domain, its missing parts supplied by reference TRBV7-6 and TRBJ2-7, is GAGVSQSPRYKVTKRGQDVALRCDPISGHVSLYWYRQALGQGPEFLTYFNYEAQQDKSGLPNDRFSAERPEGSISTLTIQRTEQRDSAMYRCASSTLAGYEQYFGPGTRLTVT.

This clone turned up a few times. The chain carries TRBV6-5 and TRBJ1-6; D ambiguous. CDR1 and CDR2 (germline): MNHEY, SVGAGI. The CDR3 length is 14 residues. Trimming stripped 2 bases from V and 5 bases from J, with 7 bases between. The CDR3 region is CASSYGQDNSPLHF. The CDR3 DNA follows: TGTGCCAGCAGTTACGGGCAGGATAATTCACCCCTCCACTTT.

This clone was detected a few times. CDR3 nucleotides: TGCGCCAGCCTCGCGCCGGGGAACACCGGGGAGCTGTTTTTT. Its translation: CASLAPGNTGELFF. The genes are TRBV10-2 and TRBJ2-2; D not certain. The CDR3 is 14 residues long. Trimming took off 8 bases at V and 1 base at J, with 11 bases between the two ends. Germline lookup yields CDR1 WSHSY and CDR2 SAAADI.

The CDR3 here is CASSKQGSQPQHF. The DNA of the CDR3 is TGTGCCAGCAGCAAGCAGGGGTCTCAGCCCCAGCATTTT. V is TRBV7-8 and J is TRBJ1-5; D perhaps matches TRBD1 (6 bases). Germline CDR1 is SGHVS and CDR2 is FQNEAQ. The CDR3 loop spans 13 amino acids. The V end was cut by 5 bases, the J end by 6 bases, with 11 bases between.

This clone was seen a few times. The chain is built from TRBV19 and TRBJ1-1; perhaps TRBD1 as D (6 bases). Trimming removed 7 bases at V and 6 bases at J, with 18 bases between. Germline assignment: CDR1 LNHDA and CDR2 SQIVND (reference sequence). The CDR3 has 14 residues. This chain's CDR3 is CASNLDSLGAEAFF. Written as DNA, the CDR3 is TGTGCCAGTAACCTGGACAGTCTGGGCGCTGAAGCTTTCTTT. The whole variable domain, filled in from reference TRBV19 and TRBJ1-1, reads DGGITQSPKYLFRKEGQNVTLSCEQNLNHDAMYWYRQDPGQGLRLIYYSQIVNDFQKGDIAEGYSVSREKKESFPLTVTSAQKNPTAFYLCASNLDSLGAEAFFGQGTRLTVV.

This clone showed up just a few times. J is TRBJ1-1 and V is TRBV13; 10 bases map to TRBD1. The CDR3 covers 14 residues. Trimming took 5 bases from V and 5 from J; bases not matched to a gene: 5. Germline values: CDR1 PRHDT, CDR2 FYEKMQ (reference sequence). The DNA of the CDR3 is TGTGCCAGCAGCCGGGGACAGGGGAGAACTGAAGCTTTCTTT. It specifies CASSRGQGRTEAFF. Together with reference TRBV13 and TRBJ1-1, the CDR3 gives the full variable domain: AAGVIQSPRHLIKEKRETATLKCYPIPRHDTVYWYQQGPGQDPQFLISFYEKMQSDKGSIPDRFSAQQFSDYHSELNMSSLELGDSALYFCASSRGQGRTEAFFGQGTRLTVV.

The genes are TRBV27 and TRBJ1-6; tentative D call: TRBD1 (6 bases). This CDR3 region has 14 residues. CDR1 and CDR2 from the germline V gene are MNHEY and SMNVEV (reference sequence). The V and J ends lost 2 bases and 7 bases respectively, with 9 bases between them. CDR3 sequence reads: CASSLTGRNSPLHF. Written as DNA, the CDR3 is TGTGCCAGCAGTTTAACAGGGCGCAATTCACCCCTCCACTTT.

This clone was found a few times. This CDR3 reads CASSPEGLAIHEQYF. As DNA, the CDR3 is TGTGCCAGCAGCCCTGAGGGGCTAGCGATCCACGAGCAGTACTTC. The genes are TRBV9 and TRBJ2-7; tentative D call: TRBD2 (6 bases). The V end was cut by 4 bases, the J end by 5 bases, with 19 bases between. Germline CDR1 reads SGDLS; CDR2 reads YYNGEE. CDR3 length: 15 amino acids. Together with reference TRBV9 and TRBJ2-7, the CDR3 gives the full variable domain: DSGVTQTPKHLITATGQRVTLRCSPRSGDLSVYWYQQSLDQGLQFLIQYYNGEERAKGNILERFSAQQFPDLHSELNLSSLELGDSALYFCASSPEGLAIHEQYFGPGTRLTVT.